At least ten counts were recorded for the clone carrying this TCR beta chain. The time point here: persistent/refractory GD, antithyroid drugs over 5 years with positive TRAb. Isolated PBMC RNA provided the starting material for the TCR library. All patients originated from an endocrinology department located in Xi'an, China. iRepertoire HTBI primers and Arm-PCR of CDR3 regions built TCR beta libraries. MiXCR was run by TCRdb on the multiplex PCR reads, yielding one entry per CDR3 protein. This repertoire shows around 340,000 distinct CDR3 sequences, about 19% found once; its top ten account for 25% to 30%. J lost 5 bases, V lost 5 bases, and 9 bases had no gene match. The CDR3 spans 15 residues. The germline V gene encodes CDR1 SGHAT and CDR2 FQNNGV. The sample belongs to a study of regulatory T cells in long-lasting Graves disease.

The chain combines TRBV11-2 with TRBJ2-5, with 9 nucleotides matching TRBD1. This material consisted of peripheral blood mononuclear cells (PBMCs), taken when the disease was refractory, from a patient treated with antithyroid drugs. The clonotype was recovered from a female donor with Graves disease. The CDR3 DNA sequence: TGTGCCAGCAGCCCGACAGGGGGAGGGAGGGAGACCCAGTACTTC. It codes for CASSPTGGGRETQYF.